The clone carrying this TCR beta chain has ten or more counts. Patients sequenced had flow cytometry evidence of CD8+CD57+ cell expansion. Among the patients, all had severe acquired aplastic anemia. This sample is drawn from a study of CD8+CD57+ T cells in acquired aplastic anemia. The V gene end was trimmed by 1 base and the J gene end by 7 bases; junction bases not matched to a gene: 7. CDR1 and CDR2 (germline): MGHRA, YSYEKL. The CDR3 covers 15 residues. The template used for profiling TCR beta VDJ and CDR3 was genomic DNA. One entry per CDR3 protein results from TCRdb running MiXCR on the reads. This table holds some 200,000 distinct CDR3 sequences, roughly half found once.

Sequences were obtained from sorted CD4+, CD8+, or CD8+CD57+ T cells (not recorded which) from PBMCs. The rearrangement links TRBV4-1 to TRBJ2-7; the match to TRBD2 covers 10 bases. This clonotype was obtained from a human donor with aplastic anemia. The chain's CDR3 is CASSQAPGLALEQYF. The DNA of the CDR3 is TGCGCCAGCAGCCAAGCCCCGGGACTAGCGTTAGAGCAGTACTTC.